These 5 T cell receptor beta chains were all obtained from the same sample, sequenced in a study of control samples from healthy donors and cancer patients. Generated by immunoSEQ multiplex PCR, the TCRdb table keeps only in-frame clones and is missing some. Of around 190,000 clones in the sample, approximately 92% were seen once. Source material: blood. The source is a man under 40 in good health.

The V call is TRBV9, the J call TRBJ2-4, with D possibly matching TRBD1 (6 bases). Germline loops: CDR1 SGDLS, CDR2 YYNGEE. V was cut by 4 bases and J by 1 base, with 12 bases left in between. This CDR3 is 15 amino acids long. The DNA of the CDR3 is TGTGCCAGCAGCCTACAGGGAGCGGCCAAAAACATTCAGTACTTC. Its protein is CASSLQGAAKNIQYF. The whole variable domain, filled in from reference TRBV9 and TRBJ2-4, reads DSGVTQTPKHLITATGQRVTLRCSPRSGDLSVYWYQQSLDQGLQFLIQYYNGEERAKGNILERFSAQQFPDLHSELNLSSLELGDSALYFCASSLQGAAKNIQYFGAGTRLSVL.

The CDR3 DNA follows: TGCGCCAGCAGCTTGGATATGGTACCAGGAAACACCATATATTTT. As protein: CASSLDMVPGNTIYF. V is TRBV5-1 and J is TRBJ1-3; no reliable D call. The CDR3 runs 15 residues. Germline lookup yields CDR1 SGHRS and CDR2 YFSETQ. Trimming shortened V by 0 bases and J by 4 bases, and 11 bases separated the two germline ends. The whole variable domain, filled in from reference TRBV5-1 and TRBJ1-3, reads KAGVTQTPRYLIKTRGQQVTLSCSPISGHRSVSWYQQTPGQGLQFLFEYFSETQRNKGNFPGRFSGRQFSNSRSEMNVSTLELGDSALYLCASSLDMVPGNTIYFGEGSWLTVV.

J is TRBJ2-7 and V is TRBV6-5, with D perhaps matching TRBD1 or TRBD2 (5 bases each). The germline gives CDR1 MNHEY, CDR2 SVGAGI. V was trimmed by 2 bases and J by 2 bases, leaving 13 bases between them. The CDR3 loop spans 15 amino acids. The CDR3: CASSYARGRAYEQYF. CDR3 coding DNA: TGTGCCAGCAGTTACGCGAGGGGAAGAGCCTACGAGCAGTACTTC.

This chain joins TRBV10-2 and TRBJ2-3, with no clear D. V was clipped by 6 bases and J by 5 bases, with 3 bases between them. CDR1 and CDR2 from the germline V gene are WSHSY and SAAADI. The CDR3 consists of 10 residues. CDR3 nucleotides: TGCGCCAGCAGAGGAGATACGCAGTATTTT. Amino acids: CASRGDTQYF.

The chain employs TRBV18 and TRBJ2-7; TRBD1 might be the D (5 bases). Trimming took off 0 bases at V and 3 bases at J, with 15 bases between the two ends. CDR1 and CDR2 from the germline V gene are KGHSH and LQKENI. This CDR3 contains 16 residues. CDR3 residues: CASSPPSKGRGYEQYF. CDR3 DNA sequence: TGTGCCAGCTCACCACCGTCGAAGGGAAGGGGCTACGAGCAGTACTTC.